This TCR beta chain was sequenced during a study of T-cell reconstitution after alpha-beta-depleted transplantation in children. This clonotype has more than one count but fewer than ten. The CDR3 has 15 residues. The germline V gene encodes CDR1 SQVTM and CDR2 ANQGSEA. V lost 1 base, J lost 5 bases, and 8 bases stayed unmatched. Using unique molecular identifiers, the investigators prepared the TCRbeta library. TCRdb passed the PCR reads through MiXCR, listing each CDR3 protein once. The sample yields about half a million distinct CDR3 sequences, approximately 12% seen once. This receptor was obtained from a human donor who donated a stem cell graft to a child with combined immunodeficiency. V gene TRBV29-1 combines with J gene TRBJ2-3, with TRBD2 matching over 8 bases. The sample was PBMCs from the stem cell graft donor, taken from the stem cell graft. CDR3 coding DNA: TGCAGCGTTGAAGGTACCGGGACTAGTCAAGATACGCAGTATTTT. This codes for CSVEGTGTSQDTQYF.